One sample yielded the 9 T cell receptor beta chains listed below, sequenced in a study of T cell repertoires in cytomegalovirus infection. These receptors lack a known antigen. TCRdb reanalysed the reads using MiXCR and keeps one entry per CDR3 protein. The sample has about a million distinct CDR3 sequences, around a third seen once; the top ten hold more than 13%. This specimen consisted of cultured CD8+ T cells from PBMCs, obtained from culture after CMV antigen stimulation. The receptors stem from a human donor in good health (CMV status not recorded). Some clones in this sample may be carry-over from other donors' samples.

At least ten counts were recorded for this clonotype. The V gene is TRBV7-6, the J gene TRBJ2-1, with TRBD2 matching over 7 bases. Germline V gives CDR1 SGHVS, CDR2 FNYEAQ. This CDR3 comprises 16 residues. With V trimmed by 1 base and J by 9 bases, 12 bases remained unmatched. The DNA for the CDR3 is TGTGCCAGCAGCTTAGGTAGCGGAGGCTCGGGGGGTGAGCAGTTCTTC. It encodes CASSLGSGGSGGEQFF.

This clonotype appeared a few times. The CDR3 loop is CAISGGVSGEQETQYF. The CDR3 bases are TGTGCCATCAGTGGTGGGGTTAGCGGGGAACAAGAGACCCAGTACTTC. This rearrangement joins TRBV10-3 to TRBJ2-5, with TRBD2 matching over 8 bases. Germline CDR1 and CDR2: ENHRY and SYGVKD. The CDR3 is 16 residues long. J was trimmed by 2 bases and V by 4 bases; bases with no gene match: 9.

The chain uses TRBV27 and TRBJ2-2, with no clear D. Germline CDR1 and CDR2: MNHEY and SMNVEV (reference sequence). The CDR3 covers 15 residues. V was trimmed by 6 bases and J by 1 base, leaving 12 bases between them. The CDR3 sequence: CASSHFGRNTGELFF. The CDR3 DNA reads TGTGCCAGCAGCCACTTTGGCAGGAACACCGGGGAGCTGTTTTTT.

The chain joins TRBV4-1 to TRBJ2-6; D may be TRBD1 or TRBD2 (7 bases each). The CDR3 length is 18 residues. CDR1 is MGHRA and CDR2 is YSYEKL in the germline V gene. Trimming took 4 bases from V and 0 from J, leaving 16 bases between them. The chain's CDR3 is CASSLTGEGSSGANVLTF. CDR3 DNA: TGCGCCAGCAGCCTTACAGGGGAGGGGAGCTCTGGGGCCAACGTCCTGACTTTC.

The gene calls are TRBV6-5 and TRBJ1-1; possibly TRBD1 for D (5 bases). The CDR3 runs to 16 residues. Germline V gene lookup returns CDR1 MNHEY and CDR2 SVGAGI. V lost 2 bases, J lost 0 bases, and 13 bases lay in between. Here the CDR3 DNA reads TGTGCCAGCAGTTACACAGTAGCAGGGCTGAACACTGAAGCTTTCTTT. Its protein is CASSYTVAGLNTEAFF.

This clonotype occurred a few times. This chain connects TRBV27 to TRBJ2-1; the match to TRBD1 covers 9 bases. The germline V gene has CDR1 MNHEY and CDR2 SMNVEV (reference sequence). The CDR3 extends over 15 amino acids. With 2 bases clipped from V and 6 bases from J, the junction kept 5 bases outside the gene matches. The CDR3 here is CASSLEGQGFNEQFF. CDR3 bases: TGTGCCAGCAGTTTAGAGGGACAGGGCTTCAATGAGCAGTTCTTC.

The chain combines TRBV15 with TRBJ2-1; a possible D gene is TRBD2 (6 bases). V was trimmed by 3 bases and J by 4 bases, leaving 16 bases between them. This CDR3 spans 16 amino acids. Germline V CDR1 and CDR2: LNHNV, YYDKDF (reference sequence). This chain's CDR3 is CATSSLVAEAYNEQFF. Written as DNA, the CDR3 is TGTGCCACCAGCAGCCTTGTAGCGGAGGCTTACAATGAGCAGTTCTTC. Full variable domain (rest looked up from reference TRBV15 and TRBJ2-1): DAMVIQNPRYQVTQFGKPVTLSCSQTLNHNVMYWYQQKSSQAPKLLFHYYDKDFNNEADTPDNFQSRRPNTSFCFLDIRSPGLGDTAMYLCATSSLVAEAYNEQFFGPGTRLTVL.

V and J are TRBV6-1 and TRBJ1-6; D uncertain. Trimming took off 4 bases at V and 0 bases at J, with 19 bases between the two ends. Germline lookup yields CDR1 MNHNS and CDR2 SASEGT. This CDR3 contains 19 residues. As DNA, the CDR3 is TGTGCCAGCAGTGGCCAGAATCAACCCTGGAGCTCCTATAATTCACCCCTCCACTTT. The encoded protein is CASSGQNQPWSSYNSPLHF.

V usage is TRBV6-5 and J usage is TRBJ1-2, with 9 bases lining up with TRBD1. J was trimmed by 7 bases and V by 2 bases; bases with no gene match: 11. CDR1 and CDR2 from the germline V gene are MNHEY and SVGAGI. The length of the CDR3 is 16 residues. CDR3 in amino acids: CASSYTTRDRAAGYTF. Here the CDR3 DNA reads TGTGCCAGCAGTTACACCACCCGGGACAGGGCCGCTGGCTACACCTTC.